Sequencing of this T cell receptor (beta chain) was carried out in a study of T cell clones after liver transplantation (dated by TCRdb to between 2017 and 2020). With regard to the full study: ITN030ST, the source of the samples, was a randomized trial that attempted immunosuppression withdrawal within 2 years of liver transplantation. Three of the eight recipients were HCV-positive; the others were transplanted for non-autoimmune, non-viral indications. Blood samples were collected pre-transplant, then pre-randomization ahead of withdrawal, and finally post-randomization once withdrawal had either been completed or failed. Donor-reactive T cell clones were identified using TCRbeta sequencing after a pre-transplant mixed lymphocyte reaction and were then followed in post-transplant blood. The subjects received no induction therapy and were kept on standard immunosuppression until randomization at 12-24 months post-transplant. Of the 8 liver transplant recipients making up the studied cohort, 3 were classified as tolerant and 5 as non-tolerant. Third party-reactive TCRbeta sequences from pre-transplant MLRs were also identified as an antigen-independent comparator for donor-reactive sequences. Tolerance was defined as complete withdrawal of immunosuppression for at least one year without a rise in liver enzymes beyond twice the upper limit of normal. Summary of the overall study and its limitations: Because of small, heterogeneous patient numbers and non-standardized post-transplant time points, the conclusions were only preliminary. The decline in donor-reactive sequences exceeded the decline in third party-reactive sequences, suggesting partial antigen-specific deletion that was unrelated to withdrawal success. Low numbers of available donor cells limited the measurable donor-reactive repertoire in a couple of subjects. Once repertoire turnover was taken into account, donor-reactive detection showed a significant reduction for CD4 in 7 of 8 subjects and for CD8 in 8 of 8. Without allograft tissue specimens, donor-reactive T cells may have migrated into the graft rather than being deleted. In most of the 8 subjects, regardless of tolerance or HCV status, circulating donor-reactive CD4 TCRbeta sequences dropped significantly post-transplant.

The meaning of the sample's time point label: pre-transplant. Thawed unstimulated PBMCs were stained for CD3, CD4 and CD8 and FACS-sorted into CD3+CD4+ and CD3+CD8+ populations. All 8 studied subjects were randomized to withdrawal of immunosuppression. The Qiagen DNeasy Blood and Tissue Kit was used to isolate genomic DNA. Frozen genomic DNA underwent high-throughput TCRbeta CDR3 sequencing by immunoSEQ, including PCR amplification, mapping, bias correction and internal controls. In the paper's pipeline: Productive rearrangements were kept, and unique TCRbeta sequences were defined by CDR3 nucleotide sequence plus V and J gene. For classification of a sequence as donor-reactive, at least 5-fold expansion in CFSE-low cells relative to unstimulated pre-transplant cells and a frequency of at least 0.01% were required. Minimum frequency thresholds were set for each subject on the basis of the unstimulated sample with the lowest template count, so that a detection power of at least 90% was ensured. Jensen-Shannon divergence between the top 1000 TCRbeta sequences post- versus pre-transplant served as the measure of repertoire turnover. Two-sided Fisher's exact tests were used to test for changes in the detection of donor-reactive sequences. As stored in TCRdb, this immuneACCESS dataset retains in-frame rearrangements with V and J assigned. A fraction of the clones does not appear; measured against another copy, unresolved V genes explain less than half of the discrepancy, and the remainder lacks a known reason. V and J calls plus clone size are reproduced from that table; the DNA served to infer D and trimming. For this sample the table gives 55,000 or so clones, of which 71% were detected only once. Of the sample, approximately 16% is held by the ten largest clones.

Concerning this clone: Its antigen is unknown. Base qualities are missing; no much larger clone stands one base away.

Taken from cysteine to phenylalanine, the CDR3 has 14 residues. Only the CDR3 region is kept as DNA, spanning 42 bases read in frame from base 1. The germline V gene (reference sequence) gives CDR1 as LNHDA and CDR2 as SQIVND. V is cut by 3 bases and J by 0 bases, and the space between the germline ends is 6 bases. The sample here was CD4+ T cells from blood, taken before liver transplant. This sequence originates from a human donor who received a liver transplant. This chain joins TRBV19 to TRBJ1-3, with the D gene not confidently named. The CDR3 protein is CASSIRVSGNTIYF. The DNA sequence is TGTGCCAGTAGTATCCGGGTCTCTGGAAACACCATATATTTT.